The 27 T cell receptor beta chains below all came from one sample that was sequenced in a study of vaccination and CD4 T cells after COVID-19. Treatment reported: 10-day PBMC culture with coronavirus spike peptide pools or control peptides (ViraFEST assay). With the Oncomine TCR Beta short-read assay, DNA from cultured CD4+ T cells was sequenced. One entry per CDR3 protein, called by TCRdb with MiXCR from the PCR reads. The sample shows some 16,000 distinct CDR3 sequences, around 50% of them seen only once. For these TCRs, the target antigens are not known. The material was CD4+ T cells from blood, cultured in vitro, obtained before SARS-CoV-2 vaccination. These TCRs come from a human donor who had recovered from COVID-19.

The genes are TRBV28 and TRBJ1-5, with D unresolved. Per germline, CDR1 MDHEN and CDR2 SYDVKM. CDR3 length: 13 amino acids. With 6 bases removed from V and 5 bases from J, the gap between germline ends came to 11 bases. In DNA form, the CDR3 reads TGTGCCAGCAGCCCTGCGGGCCATCAGCCCCAGCATTTT. Its translation: CASSPAGHQPQHF.

V usage is TRBV5-6 and J usage is TRBJ2-2, with D perhaps being TRBD1 or TRBD2 (6 bases each). Germline V gene data show CDR1 as SGHDT and CDR2 as YYEEEE. CDR3 length: 16 amino acids. Trimming left V 4 bases short and J 0 bases short, with 13 bases between. The CDR3 sequence is CASSVLRGANTGELFF. The CDR3 coding sequence is TGTGCCAGCAGCGTGTTGAGGGGGGCGAACACCGGGGAGCTGTTTTTT.

This clonotype came up a few times. This chain joins TRBV10-3 and TRBJ2-5, with 7 bases matching TRBD1. Germline V gives CDR1 ENHRY, CDR2 SYGVKD. This CDR3 region has 14 residues. Trimming at V came to 3 bases and at J to 2 bases, leaving 3 bases not matched to a gene. CDR3 loop: CAISDGTAQETQYF. CDR3 in DNA: TGTGCCATCAGTGACGGGACAGCACAAGAGACCCAGTACTTC.

This chain uses TRBV7-2 with TRBJ1-6; TRBD1 is a possible D gene (5 bases). CDR1 and CDR2 (germline): SGHTA, FQGNSA. V was shortened by 1 base and J by 7 bases, with 14 bases between the two germline ends. CDR3 length: 16 residues. CDR3 sequence: CASSLVSGNPNSPLHF. DNA of the CDR3: TGTGCCAGCAGCTTAGTCTCAGGGAACCCAAATTCACCCCTCCACTTT.

The V gene is TRBV12-3 or TRBV12-4, the J gene TRBJ1-3; TRBD1 aligns across 9 bases. The J segment lost 8 bases and the V segment lost 4 bases, leaving 3 bases of the junction unmatched. The CDR3 loop spans 13 amino acids. CDR3 DNA sequence: TGTGCCAGCAGTTCCGACAGGGGGGACACCATATATTTT. The encoded protein is CASSSDRGDTIYF.

The chain has TRBV27 and TRBJ2-7, with D possibly called TRBD1 or TRBD2 (5 bases each). The germline CDR1 and CDR2 sequences are MNHEY and SMNVEV (reference sequence). V was cut by 3 bases and J by 3 bases, with 12 bases left in between. This CDR3 has 14 residues. In nucleotides, the CDR3 is TGTGCCAGCAGTTTGAGGGGCGGAAGCTACGAGCAGTACTTC. It is translated as CASSLRGGSYEQYF.

J is TRBJ2-2 and V is TRBV7-3; D possibly uses TRBD1 or TRBD2 (5 bases each). Germline CDR1 SGHTA, CDR2 FQGTGA. V gave up 6 bases and J gave up 0 bases, with 8 bases separating them. This CDR3 has 14 residues. CDR3 sequence reads: CASRGRANTGELFF. The CDR3 nucleotides are TGTGCCAGCAGGGGACGGGCGAACACCGGGGAGCTGTTTTTT.

V usage is TRBV6-1 and J usage is TRBJ1-2, with D tentatively TRBD1 (5 bases). This CDR3 has 13 residues. Trimming stripped 2 bases from V and 4 bases from J, with 8 bases between. Germline V gene lookup returns CDR1 MNHNS and CDR2 SASEGT. The CDR3 is CASSERDLYGYTF. The CDR3, as DNA: TGTGCCAGCAGTGAAAGGGACCTCTATGGCTACACCTTC.

V is TRBV5-4 and J is TRBJ2-7; possibly TRBD1 for D (6 bases). V lost 4 bases and J 3 bases, leaving 17 bases between the germline ends. There are 15 residues in the CDR3. Germline-derived CDR1 and CDR2 are SGHNT and YYREEE (reference sequence). CDR3 sequence reads: CASSGKQGLGYEQYF. CDR3 sequence (DNA): TGTGCCAGCAGCGGAAAACAGGGTTTGGGCTACGAGCAGTACTTC.

This chain links TRBV27 with TRBJ1-1, with a possible D match to TRBD1 (5 bases). V lost 6 bases and J 5 bases, leaving 13 bases between the germline ends. The CDR3 covers 13 residues. Per the germline V gene, CDR1 is MNHEY and CDR2 is SMNVEV (reference sequence). For the CDR3, the DNA is TGTGCCAGCAGCCAGGGCGATTGGACTGAAGCTTTCTTT. Protein product: CASSQGDWTEAFF.

This clonotype has a handful of counts. The chain joins TRBV4-2 to TRBJ2-6; D is possibly TRBD1 (5 bases). Trimming left V 3 bases short and J 4 bases short, with 13 bases between. The CDR3 sequence is 16 residues long. Per the germline V gene, CDR1 is LGHNA and CDR2 is YNFKEQ. The CDR3 sequence is CASSHSTGGGANVLTF. The CDR3 DNA sequence: TGTGCCAGCAGCCATTCTACAGGTGGCGGGGCCAACGTCCTGACTTTC.

This clonotype has more than one count but fewer than ten. This sequence joins TRBV6-1 and TRBJ2-5; TRBD1 aligns across 11 bases. The CDR3 has 15 amino acids. J was trimmed by 1 base and V by 3 bases; bases with no gene match: 1. Germline-derived CDR1 and CDR2 are MNHNS and SASEGT. The DNA for the CDR3 is TGTGCCAGCAGTGAGGACAGGGGGCGCCAAGAGACCCAGTACTTC. This translates into CASSEDRGRQETQYF.

CDR3 amino acids: CASSPPRRSGGQPQHF. The CDR3, as DNA: TGTGCCAGCAGTCCACCGCGGCGCTCCGGGGGTCAGCCCCAGCATTTT. The chain uses TRBV6-2 or TRBV6-3 and TRBJ1-5; tentatively, D is TRBD1 (5 bases). Germline-derived CDR1 and CDR2 are MNHEY and SVGEGT. V shed 5 bases and J shed 6 bases, with 20 bases lying between them. CDR3 size: 16 residues.

V and J are TRBV19 and TRBJ1-2; D is unclear. The CDR3 extends over 11 amino acids. From germline, CDR1 is LNHDA and CDR2 SQIVND (reference sequence). V lost 3 bases to trimming and J lost 12 bases, with 11 bases between them. The DNA of the CDR3 is TGTGCCAGTAGTATTGGAGGGCCTCACACCTTC. This gives the protein CASSIGGPHTF.

This clonotype was seen more than once but under ten times. This rearrangement joins TRBV20-1 to TRBJ1-5; D uncertain. The V and J ends lost 3 bases and 5 bases respectively, with 8 bases between them. CDR3 length: 12 residues. CDR1 is DFQATT and CDR2 is SNEGSKA in the germline V gene (reference sequence). In DNA, the CDR3 is TGCAGTGCTAGCAGAGGATATCAGCCCCAGCATTTT. Protein product: CSASRGYQPQHF.

J is TRBJ1-5 and V is TRBV6-2 or TRBV6-3; unclear D gene. With 0 bases removed from V and 2 bases from J, the gap between germline ends came to 14 bases. Germline-derived CDR1 and CDR2 are MNHEY and SVGEGT. This CDR3 is 17 amino acids long. CDR3: CASSYSAAELGNQPQHF. In DNA form, the CDR3 reads TGTGCCAGCAGTTACTCAGCAGCCGAGTTGGGCAATCAGCCCCAGCATTTT.

This clonotype was seen more than once but under ten times. The J gene is TRBJ1-3, the V gene TRBV2; possible D gene TRBD1, 6 bases. Trimming took 8 bases from V and 0 from J, leaving 14 bases between them. Germline CDR1 reads SNHLY; CDR2 reads FYNNEI. The CDR3 consists of 15 residues. As DNA, the CDR3 is TGTGCCAGCGGCGGGAGGGACATCTCTGGAAACACCATATATTTT. Protein: CASGGRDISGNTIYF.

The rearrangement joins TRBV6-2 or TRBV6-3 to TRBJ2-7; D is tentatively TRBD1 or TRBD2 (5 bases each). V dropped 2 bases and J dropped 0 bases, with 8 bases sitting between them. The germline gives CDR1 MNHEY, CDR2 SVGEGT. The CDR3 spans 14 residues. CDR3 coding DNA: TGTGCCAGCAGTTACCGGGGCTTCTCCTACGAGCAGTACTTC. Its translation: CASSYRGFSYEQYF.

J is TRBJ1-2 and V is TRBV7-9; D is undetermined. This CDR3 contains 12 residues. V gave up 5 bases and J gave up 8 bases, with 12 bases separating them. Germline loops: CDR1 SEHNR, CDR2 FQNEAQ (reference sequence). The CDR3 sequence: CASSKTAGGYTF. CDR3 bases: TGTGCCAGCAGCAAAACGGCTGGCGGCTACACCTTC.

The genes are TRBV10-3 and TRBJ2-5; no firm D call. V gave up 10 bases and J gave up 2 bases, with 14 bases separating them. The CDR3 covers 13 residues. CDR1 is ENHRY, CDR2 SYGVKD, per germline. In DNA, the CDR3 is TGTGCCACCGATACGGGCCAACAAGAGACCCAGTACTTC. Its protein product is CATDTGQQETQYF.

The chain links TRBV20-1 to TRBJ2-5; 8 nucleotides agree with TRBD2. The V segment lost 0 bases and the J segment 9 bases; nucleotides outside the gene matches: 6. CDR1 and CDR2 (germline): DFQATT, SNEGSKA (reference sequence). The CDR3 spans 13 residues. The CDR3 DNA sequence: TGCAGTGCTAGAGAAGTAGCCGGGAGGGCCCAGTACTTC. Residues: CSAREVAGRAQYF.

The rearrangement joins TRBV6-1 to TRBJ2-3; D is possibly TRBD1 or TRBD2 (6 bases each). CDR1 is MNHNS and CDR2 is SASEGT in the germline V gene. This CDR3 contains 15 residues. The V gene lost 1 base and the J gene lost 5 bases, with 13 bases spanning the gap. CDR3 in amino acids: CASSEVGGAVDTQYF. CDR3 DNA sequence: TGTGCCAGCAGTGAAGTGGGGGGCGCGGTAGATACGCAGTATTTT.

This clonotype was detected only once. Here the CDR3 reads CASSPSQAPMNTEAFF. The CDR3 nucleotides are TGTGCCAGTAGTCCCTCACAAGCTCCGATGAACACTGAAGCTTTCTTT. This rearrangement joins TRBV19 to TRBJ1-1; D is unresolved. The CDR3 sequence is 16 residues long. The V and J ends lost 5 bases and 0 bases respectively, with 16 bases between them. CDR1 and CDR2 from the germline V gene are LNHDA and SQIVND (reference sequence).

The chain is built from TRBV28 and TRBJ1-5; no definite D call. The CDR3 runs 14 residues. Looked up from germline, CDR1 is MDHEN and CDR2 is SYDVKM. V shed 2 bases and J shed 9 bases, with 14 bases lying between them. For the CDR3, the DNA is TGTGCCAGCAGTTTAATCCCCCTGTGGGGGCCCCAGCATTTT. Encoded protein: CASSLIPLWGPQHF.

V gene TRBV6-5 combines with J gene TRBJ2-7; 9 bases fit TRBD1. V was clipped by 2 bases and J by 7 bases; unmatched bases: 3. CDR1 and CDR2 (germline): MNHEY, SVGAGI. There are 13 residues in the CDR3. The CDR3 here is CASSYDRGEEQYF. For the CDR3, the DNA is TGTGCCAGCAGTTACGACAGGGGGGAAGAGCAGTACTTC.

In its sample, this clonotype was seen a few times. V is TRBV20-1 and J is TRBJ2-4, with D perhaps TRBD2 (5 bases). Trimming removed 3 bases at V and 3 bases at J, with 12 bases between. Germline-derived CDR1 and CDR2 are DFQATT and SNEGSKA (reference sequence). There are 14 residues in the CDR3. CDR3 sequence reads: CSARDWRNKNIQYF. The CDR3 nucleotides are TGCAGTGCTAGGGACTGGCGTAACAAAAACATTCAGTACTTC.

The chain joins TRBV7-3 to TRBJ2-1; 8 bases are shared with TRBD2. The CDR3 consists of 17 residues. V was pared by 5 bases and J by 7 bases, with 16 bases of the junction left unmatched. The germline CDR1 and CDR2 sequences are SGHTA and FQGTGA. DNA for the CDR3: TGTGCCAGCAGCCCAAAGGGGAGGAGCGGGGGCAGGAATGAGCAGTTCTTC. Protein: CASSPKGRSGGRNEQFF.